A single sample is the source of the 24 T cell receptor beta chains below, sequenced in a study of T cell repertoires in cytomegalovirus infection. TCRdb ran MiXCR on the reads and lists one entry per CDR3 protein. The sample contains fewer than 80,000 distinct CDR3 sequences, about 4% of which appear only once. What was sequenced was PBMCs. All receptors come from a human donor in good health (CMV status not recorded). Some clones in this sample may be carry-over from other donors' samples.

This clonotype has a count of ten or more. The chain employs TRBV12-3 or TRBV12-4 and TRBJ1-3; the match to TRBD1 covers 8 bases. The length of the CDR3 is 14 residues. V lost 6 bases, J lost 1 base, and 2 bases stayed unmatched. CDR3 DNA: TGTGCCAGCAGGACAGGGGTATCTGGAAACACCATATATTTT. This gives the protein CASRTGVSGNTIYF.

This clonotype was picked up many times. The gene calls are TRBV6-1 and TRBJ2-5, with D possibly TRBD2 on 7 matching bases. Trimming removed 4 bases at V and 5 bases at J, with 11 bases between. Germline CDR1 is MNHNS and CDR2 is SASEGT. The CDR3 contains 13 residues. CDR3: CASSVQGGETQYF. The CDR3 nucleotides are TGTGCCAGCAGTGTACAGGGAGGGGAGACCCAGTACTTC.

The CDR3 coding sequence is TGTGCCAGCGGAACCCGGGGGCAGGGTAATTCACCCCTCCACTTT. This encodes CASGTRGQGNSPLHF. The V and J genes are TRBV2 and TRBJ1-6; tentatively, D is TRBD1 (6 bases). This CDR3 has 15 residues. Per germline, CDR1 SNHLY and CDR2 FYNNEI. Trimming pared 8 bases from V and 6 bases from J, leaving 17 bases between.

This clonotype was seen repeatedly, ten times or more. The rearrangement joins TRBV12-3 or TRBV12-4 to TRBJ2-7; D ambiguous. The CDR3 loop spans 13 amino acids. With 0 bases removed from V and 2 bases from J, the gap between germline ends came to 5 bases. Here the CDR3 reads CASSLALTYEQYF. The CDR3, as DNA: TGTGCCAGCAGTTTAGCTCTAACCTACGAGCAGTACTTC.

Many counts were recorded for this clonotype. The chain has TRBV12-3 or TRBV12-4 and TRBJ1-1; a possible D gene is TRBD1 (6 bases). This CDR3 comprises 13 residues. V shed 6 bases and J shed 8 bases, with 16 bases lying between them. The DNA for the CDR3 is TGTGCCAGCAGCCTAATGGGGGCTAGAGAAGCTTTCTTT. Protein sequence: CASSLMGAREAFF.

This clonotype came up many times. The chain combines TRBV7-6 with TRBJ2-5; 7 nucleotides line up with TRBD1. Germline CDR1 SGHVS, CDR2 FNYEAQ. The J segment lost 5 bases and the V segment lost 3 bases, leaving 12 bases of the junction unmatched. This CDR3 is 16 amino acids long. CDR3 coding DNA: TGTGCCAGCAGCTTCGCAGGGACAGTAGAAGGCGAGACCCAGTACTTC. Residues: CASSFAGTVEGETQYF.

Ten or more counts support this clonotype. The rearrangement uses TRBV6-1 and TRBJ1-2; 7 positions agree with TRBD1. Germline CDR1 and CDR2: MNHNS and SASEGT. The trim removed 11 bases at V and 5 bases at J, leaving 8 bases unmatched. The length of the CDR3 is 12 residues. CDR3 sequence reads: CAARDSVYGYTF. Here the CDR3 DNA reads TGTGCCGCTAGGGACAGCGTTTATGGCTACACCTTC.

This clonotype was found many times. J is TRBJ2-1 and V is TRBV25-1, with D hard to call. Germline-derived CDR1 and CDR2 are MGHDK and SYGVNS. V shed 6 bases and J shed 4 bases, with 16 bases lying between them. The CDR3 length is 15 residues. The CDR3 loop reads CASSIQLVHYNEQFF. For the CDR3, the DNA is TGTGCCAGCAGCATACAGCTCGTACATTACAATGAGCAGTTCTTC.

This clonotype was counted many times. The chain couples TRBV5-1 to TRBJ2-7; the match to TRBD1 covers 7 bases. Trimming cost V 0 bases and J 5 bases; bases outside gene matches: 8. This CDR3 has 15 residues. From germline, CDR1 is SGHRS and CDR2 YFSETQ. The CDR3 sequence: CASSLGQGPGDEQYF. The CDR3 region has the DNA TGCGCCAGCAGCTTGGGACAGGGTCCTGGCGACGAGCAGTACTTC. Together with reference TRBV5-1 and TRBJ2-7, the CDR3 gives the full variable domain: KAGVTQTPRYLIKTRGQQVTLSCSPISGHRSVSWYQQTPGQGLQFLFEYFSETQRNKGNFPGRFSGRQFSNSRSEMNVSTLELGDSALYLCASSLGQGPGDEQYFGPGTRLTVT.

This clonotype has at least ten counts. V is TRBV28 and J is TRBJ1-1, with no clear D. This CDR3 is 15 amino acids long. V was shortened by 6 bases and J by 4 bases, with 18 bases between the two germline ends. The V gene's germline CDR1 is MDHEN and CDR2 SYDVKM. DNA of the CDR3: TGTGCCAGCAGCCCGACCTGGGCCGGAGTCACTGAAGCTTTCTTT. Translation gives CASSPTWAGVTEAFF.

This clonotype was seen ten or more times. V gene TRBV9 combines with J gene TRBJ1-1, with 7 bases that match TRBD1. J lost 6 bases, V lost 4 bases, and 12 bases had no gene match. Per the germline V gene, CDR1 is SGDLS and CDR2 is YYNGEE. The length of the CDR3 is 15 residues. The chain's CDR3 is CASSFRDSFGAEAFF. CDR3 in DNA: TGTGCCAGCAGCTTCCGGGACAGCTTCGGCGCTGAAGCTTTCTTT.

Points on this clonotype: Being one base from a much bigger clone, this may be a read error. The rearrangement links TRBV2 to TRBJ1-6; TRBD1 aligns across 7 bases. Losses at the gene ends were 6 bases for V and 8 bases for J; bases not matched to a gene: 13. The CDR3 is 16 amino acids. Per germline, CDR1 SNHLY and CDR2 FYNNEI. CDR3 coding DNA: TGTGCCAGCAGCCAGAACAGGGGACCTATCGATTCACCCCTCCACTTT. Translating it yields CASSQNRGPIDSPLHF. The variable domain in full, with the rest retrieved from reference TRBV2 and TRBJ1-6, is EPEVTQTPSHQVTQMGQEVILRCVPISNHLYFYWYRQILGQKVEFLVSFYNNEISEKSEIFDDQFSVERPDGSNFTLKIRSTKLEDSAMYFCASSQNRGPIDSPLHFGNGTRLTVT.

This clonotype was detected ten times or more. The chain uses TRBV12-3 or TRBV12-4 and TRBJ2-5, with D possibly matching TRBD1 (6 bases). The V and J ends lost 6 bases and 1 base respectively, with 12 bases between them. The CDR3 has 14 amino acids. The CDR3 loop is CASSRGQSQETQYF. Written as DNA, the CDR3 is TGTGCCAGCAGCCGAGGACAGAGCCAAGAGACCCAGTACTTC.

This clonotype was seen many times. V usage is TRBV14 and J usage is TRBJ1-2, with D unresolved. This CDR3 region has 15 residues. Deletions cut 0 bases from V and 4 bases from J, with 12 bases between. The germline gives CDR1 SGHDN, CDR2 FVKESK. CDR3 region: CASSQEWGLGYGYTF. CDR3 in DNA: TGTGCCAGCAGCCAAGAATGGGGATTGGGCTATGGCTACACCTTC.

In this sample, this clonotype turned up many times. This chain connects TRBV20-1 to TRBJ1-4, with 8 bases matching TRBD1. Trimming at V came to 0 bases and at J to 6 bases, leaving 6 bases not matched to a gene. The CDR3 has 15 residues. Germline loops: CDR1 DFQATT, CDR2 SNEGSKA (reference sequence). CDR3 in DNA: TGCAGTGCTAGAGATTGGGTGACAGGGGATGAAAAACTGTTTTTT. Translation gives CSARDWVTGDEKLFF.

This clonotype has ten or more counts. This chain's CDR3 is CASTSRGVFGGYNEQFF. CDR3 nucleotide sequence: TGTGCCAGCACTTCACGGGGGGTCTTCGGTGGCTACAATGAGCAGTTCTTC. The chain carries TRBV6-5 and TRBJ2-1, with TRBD2 identical over 7 bases. The germline CDR1 and CDR2 sequences are MNHEY and SVGAGI. V was pared by 7 bases and J by 3 bases, with 15 bases of the junction left unmatched. The CDR3 has 17 amino acids.

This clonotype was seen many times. CDR3 bases: TGTGCCAGCAGTGAACCGGGACAGGTATATTTT. This gives the protein CASSEPGQVYF. This chain links TRBV5-4 with TRBJ1-3; 8 nucleotides agree with TRBD1. Trimming cost V 5 bases and J 14 bases; bases outside gene matches: 6. This CDR3 has 11 residues. CDR1 and CDR2 from the germline V gene are SGHNT and YYREEE (reference sequence).

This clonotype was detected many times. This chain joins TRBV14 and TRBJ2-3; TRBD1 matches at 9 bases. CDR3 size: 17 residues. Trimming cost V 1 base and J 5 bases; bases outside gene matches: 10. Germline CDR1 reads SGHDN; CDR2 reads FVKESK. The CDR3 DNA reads TGTGCCAGCAGCCAAGTTCGGGACAGGGTTATTGGAGATACGCAGTATTTT. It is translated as CASSQVRDRVIGDTQYF.

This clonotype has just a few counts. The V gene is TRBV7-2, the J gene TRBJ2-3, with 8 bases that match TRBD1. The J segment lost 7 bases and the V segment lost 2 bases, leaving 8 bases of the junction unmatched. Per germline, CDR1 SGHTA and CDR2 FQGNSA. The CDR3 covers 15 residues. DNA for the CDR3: TGTGCCAGCAGCTTATTGGGACAGGCGGTGAATACGCAGTATTTT. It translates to CASSLLGQAVNTQYF.

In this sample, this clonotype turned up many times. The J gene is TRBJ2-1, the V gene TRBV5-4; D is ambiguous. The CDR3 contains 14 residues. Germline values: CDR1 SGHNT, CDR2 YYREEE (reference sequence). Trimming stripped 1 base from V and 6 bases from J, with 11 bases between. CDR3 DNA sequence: TGTGCCAGCAGCTTGTTTCCTGCCTCCAATGAGCAGTTCTTC. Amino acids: CASSLFPASNEQFF.

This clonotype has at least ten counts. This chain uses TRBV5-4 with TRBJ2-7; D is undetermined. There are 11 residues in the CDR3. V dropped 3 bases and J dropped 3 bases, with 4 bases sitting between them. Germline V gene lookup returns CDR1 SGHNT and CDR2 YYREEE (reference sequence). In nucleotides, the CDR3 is TGTGCCAGCAGCTCCGACTACGAGCAGTACTTC. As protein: CASSSDYEQYF.

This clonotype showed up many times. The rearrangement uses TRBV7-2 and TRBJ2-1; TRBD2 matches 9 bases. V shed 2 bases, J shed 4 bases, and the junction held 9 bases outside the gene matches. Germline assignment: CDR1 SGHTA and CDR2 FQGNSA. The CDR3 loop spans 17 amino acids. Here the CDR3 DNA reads TGTGCCAGCAGCTTAAGTGTGCTAGCGGGACAATACAATGAGCAGTTCTTC. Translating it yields CASSLSVLAGQYNEQFF. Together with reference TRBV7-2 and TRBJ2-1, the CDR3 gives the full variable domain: GAGVSQSPSNKVTEKGKDVELRCDPISGHTALYWYRQSLGQGLEFLIYFQGNSAPDKSGLPSDRFSAERTGGSVSTLTIQRTQQEDSAVYLCASSLSVLAGQYNEQFFGPGTRLTVL.

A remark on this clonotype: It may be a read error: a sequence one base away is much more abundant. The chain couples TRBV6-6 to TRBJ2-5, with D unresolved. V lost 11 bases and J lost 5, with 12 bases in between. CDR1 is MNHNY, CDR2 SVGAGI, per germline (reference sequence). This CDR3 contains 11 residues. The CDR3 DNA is TGTGCCCCCAAAATTGGGGAGACCCAGTACTTC. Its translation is CAPKIGETQYF.

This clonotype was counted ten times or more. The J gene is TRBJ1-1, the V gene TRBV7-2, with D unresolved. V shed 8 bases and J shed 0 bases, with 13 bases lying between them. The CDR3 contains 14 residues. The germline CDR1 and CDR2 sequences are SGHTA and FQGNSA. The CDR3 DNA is TGTGCCAGCCATCGGACGGAATTGAACACTGAAGCTTTCTTT. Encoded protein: CASHRTELNTEAFF. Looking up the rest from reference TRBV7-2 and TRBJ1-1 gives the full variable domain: GAGVSQSPSNKVTEKGKDVELRCDPISGHTALYWYRQSLGQGLEFLIYFQGNSAPDKSGLPSDRFSAERTGGSVSTLTIQRTQQEDSAVYLCASHRTELNTEAFFGQGTRLTVV.